Listed below are T cell receptor beta chains from one sample, sequenced in a study of blood T cells in healthy people across ages. TCRdb re-analysed the 5' RACE reads in MiXCR, keeping a single row per CDR3 protein. The profile covers about 1.4 million distinct CDR3 sequences, with 45% to 70% appearing a single time and approximately 7% taken by the ten largest. The sequencing input was blood. The receptors stem from a man aged 18-30 years in good health. CDR3s include the opening cysteine and the closing phenylalanine or tryptophan. The D gene is left open where the match is weak. Size is omitted from some rows. Given values are once, few, many or a class for expanded clones.

j_call: TRBJ1-2
v_call: TRBV29-1
d_call: -
clone_size: few
cdr3_aa: CSVVSLGYGYTF
cdr3_nt: TGCAGCGTTGTCAGCCTGGGGTATGGCTACACCTTC

j_call: TRBJ2-7
v_call: TRBV29-1
d_call: TRBD1
clone_size: few
cdr3_aa: CSVVTGSSDEQYF
cdr3_nt: TGCAGCGTCGTGACAGGGTCCAGCGACGAGCAGTACTTC

j_call: TRBJ2-7
v_call: TRBV20-1
d_call: -
clone_size: -
cdr3_aa: CSAREQRGGSENEQYF
cdr3_nt: TGCAGTGCTAGAGAGCAACGAGGTGGGTCGGAGAACGAGCAGTACTTC

j_call: TRBJ2-2
v_call: TRBV6-5
d_call: -
clone_size: -
cdr3_aa: CASSYTNYGELFF
cdr3_nt: TGTGCCAGCAGTTACACAAACTACGGGGAGCTGTTTTTT

j_call: TRBJ1-5
v_call: TRBV12-3/TRBV12-4
d_call: -
clone_size: -
cdr3_aa: CASSFPHQPQHF
cdr3_nt: TGTGCCAGCAGTTTTCCGCATCAGCCCCAGCATTTT

j_call: TRBJ2-5
v_call: TRBV3-1
d_call: TRBD1
clone_size: -
cdr3_aa: CASSHAPGQSETQYF
cdr3_nt: TGTGCCAGCAGCCACGCTCCGGGACAGAGTGAGACCCAGTACTTC

j_call: TRBJ2-3
v_call: TRBV27
d_call: TRBD1
clone_size: -
cdr3_aa: CASSFGTGGPDTQYF
cdr3_nt: TGTGCCAGCAGTTTCGGGACAGGGGGCCCAGATACGCAGTATTTT

j_call: TRBJ2-5
v_call: TRBV20-1
d_call: -
clone_size: few
cdr3_aa: CSARPPFERWETQYF
cdr3_nt: TGCAGTGCTAGGCCCCCTTTTGAAAGGTGGGAGACCCAGTACTTC

j_call: TRBJ2-3
v_call: TRBV6-2/TRBV6-3
d_call: TRBD1
clone_size: -
cdr3_aa: CASSYWDRLEDTQYF
cdr3_nt: TGTGCCAGCAGTTACTGGGACAGGCTCGAAGATACGCAGTATTTT

j_call: TRBJ2-3
v_call: TRBV11-2
d_call: -
clone_size: many
cdr3_aa: CASSLGRSTDTQYF
cdr3_nt: TGTGCCAGCAGCTTAGGGCGGAGCACAGATACGCAGTATTTT

j_call: TRBJ2-1
v_call: TRBV6-5
d_call: -
clone_size: -
cdr3_aa: CASSYGQDQFF
cdr3_nt: TGTGCCAGCAGTTACGGGCAAGACCAGTTCTTC

j_call: TRBJ2-1
v_call: TRBV5-1
d_call: TRBD2
clone_size: -
cdr3_aa: CASSPGTSGLFNEQFF
cdr3_nt: TGCGCCAGCAGCCCGGGGACTAGCGGACTGTTCAATGAGCAGTTCTTC

j_call: TRBJ1-5
v_call: TRBV4-3
d_call: -
clone_size: few
cdr3_aa: CASSQGPGGPQHF
cdr3_nt: TGCGCCAGCAGCCAAGGCCCGGGGGGACCCCAGCATTTT

j_call: TRBJ2-1
v_call: TRBV2
d_call: TRBD2
clone_size: -
cdr3_aa: CASSEDRLAGWQGNEQFF
cdr3_nt: TGTGCCAGCAGTGAAGATCGACTAGCGGGCTGGCAGGGCAATGAGCAGTTCTTC

j_call: TRBJ1-6
v_call: TRBV10-3
d_call: TRBD1
clone_size: few
cdr3_aa: CAISESAGGEYNSPLHF
cdr3_nt: TGTGCCATCAGTGAGTCGGCAGGGGGCGAGTATAATTCACCCCTCCACTTT

j_call: TRBJ1-5
v_call: TRBV4-1
d_call: TRBD1
clone_size: -
cdr3_aa: CASSHGQGTQPQHF
cdr3_nt: TGCGCCAGCAGCCACGGACAGGGCACTCAGCCCCAGCATTTT

j_call: TRBJ1-1
v_call: TRBV6-1
d_call: -
clone_size: once
cdr3_aa: CASSEAPTFKEAFF
cdr3_nt: TGTGCCAGCAGTGAAGCCCCAACGTTTAAGGAAGCTTTCTTT